This T cell receptor beta chain emerged from a study of T cell responses to AZD1222 COVID-19 vaccine. Study-wide background: Second-dose recipients at about 4 or about 12 weeks were treated as one pooled group. Points from the study as a whole: Without day 14 samples, only post-peak T cell repertoires were studied. Vaccine-related CD4 TCRs covered spike, predominating at 160-218 and 743-854. Donors were chiefly white British, with a greater number of females, and clonal diversity was perhaps underestimated.

To note about this clone: Its antigen is as yet unknown.

Sequencing used immunoSEQ multiplex PCR; TCRdb keeps in-frame clones, though not all of them. Of 170,000 or so clones in the sample, 90% were seen once. Here the sequenced sample was peripheral blood, taken on day 0 of AZD1222 vaccination. This clonotype originated in an adult in good health.

In DNA, the CDR3 is TGTGCCAGCAGCCGAGGACAGGGATCCTACGAGCAGTACTTC. This sequence encodes CASSRGQGSYEQYF. The chain joins TRBV6-5 to TRBJ2-7; 8 nucleotides align to TRBD1. CDR3 length: 14 residues. V gave up 6 bases and J gave up 1 base; unmatched junction bases: 5. Per germline, CDR1 MNHEY and CDR2 SVGAGI.